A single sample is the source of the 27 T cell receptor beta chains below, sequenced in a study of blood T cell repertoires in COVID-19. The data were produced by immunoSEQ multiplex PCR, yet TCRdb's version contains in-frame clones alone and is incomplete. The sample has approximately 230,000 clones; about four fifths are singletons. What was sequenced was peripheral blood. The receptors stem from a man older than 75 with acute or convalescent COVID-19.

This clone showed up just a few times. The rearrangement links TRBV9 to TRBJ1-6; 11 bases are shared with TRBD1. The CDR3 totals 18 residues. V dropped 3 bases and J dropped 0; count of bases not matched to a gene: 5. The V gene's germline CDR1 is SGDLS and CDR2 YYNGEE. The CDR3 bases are TGTGCCAGCAGCGCCGGACAGGGGGCATCCTCCTATAATTCACCCCTCCACTTT. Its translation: CASSAGQGASSYNSPLHF.

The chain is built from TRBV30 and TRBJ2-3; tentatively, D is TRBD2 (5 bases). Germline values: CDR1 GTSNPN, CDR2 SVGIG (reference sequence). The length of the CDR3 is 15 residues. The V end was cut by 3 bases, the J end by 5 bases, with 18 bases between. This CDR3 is CAWRLRALIGDTQYF. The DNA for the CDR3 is TGTGCCTGGAGGCTGAGGGCGCTTATAGGAGATACGCAGTATTTT.

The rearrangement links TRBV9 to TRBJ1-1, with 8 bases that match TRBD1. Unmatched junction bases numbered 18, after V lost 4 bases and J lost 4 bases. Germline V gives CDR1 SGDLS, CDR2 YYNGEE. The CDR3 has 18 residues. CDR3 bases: TGTGCCAGCAGCCCTGGCAGGGGGCGTAGTATGCCGAGCACTGAAGCTTTCTTT. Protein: CASSPGRGRSMPSTEAFF.

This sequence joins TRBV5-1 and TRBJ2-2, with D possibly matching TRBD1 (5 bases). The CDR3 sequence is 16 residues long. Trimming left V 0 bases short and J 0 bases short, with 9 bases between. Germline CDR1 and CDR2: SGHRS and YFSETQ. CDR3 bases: TGCGCCAGCAGCTTGGTCCCAGGGACGAACACCGGGGAGCTGTTTTTT. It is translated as CASSLVPGTNTGELFF. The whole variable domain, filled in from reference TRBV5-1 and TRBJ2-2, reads KAGVTQTPRYLIKTRGQQVTLSCSPISGHRSVSWYQQTPGQGLQFLFEYFSETQRNKGNFPGRFSGRQFSNSRSEMNVSTLELGDSALYLCASSLVPGTNTGELFFGEGSRLTVL.

The CDR3 here is CASSQNPDRFGNTIYF. The CDR3 nucleotides read TGTGCCAGCAGCCAAAATCCGGACAGATTTGGAAACACCATATATTTT. The rearrangement links TRBV4-2 to TRBJ1-3, with D possibly matching TRBD1 (6 bases). Germline V gene data show CDR1 as LGHNA and CDR2 as YNFKEQ. The CDR3 length is 16 residues. The germline V and J ends were trimmed by 2 bases and 3 bases, with 14 bases remaining between them.

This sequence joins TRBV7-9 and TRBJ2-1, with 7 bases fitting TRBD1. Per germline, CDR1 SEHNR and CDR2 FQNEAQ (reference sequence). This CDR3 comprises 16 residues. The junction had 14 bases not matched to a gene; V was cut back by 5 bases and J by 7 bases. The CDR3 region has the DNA TGTGCCAGCAGCACCTGGACAGGCCGCCCTACTAATGAGCAGTTCTTC. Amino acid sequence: CASSTWTGRPTNEQFF.

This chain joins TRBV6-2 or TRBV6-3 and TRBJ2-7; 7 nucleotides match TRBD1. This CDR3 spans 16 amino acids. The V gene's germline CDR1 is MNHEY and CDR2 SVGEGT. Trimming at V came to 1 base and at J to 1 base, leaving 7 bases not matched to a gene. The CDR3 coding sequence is TGTGCCAGCAGTTACTTCGGGACAGTCGTATCCTACGAGCAGTACTTC. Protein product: CASSYFGTVVSYEQYF.

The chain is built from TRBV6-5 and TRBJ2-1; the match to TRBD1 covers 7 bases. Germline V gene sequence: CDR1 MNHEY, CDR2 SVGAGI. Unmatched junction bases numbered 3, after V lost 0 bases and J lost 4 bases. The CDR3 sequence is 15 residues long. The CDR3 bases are TGTGCCAGCAGTTACTCAGGGGGCCGGTACAATGAGCAGTTCTTC. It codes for CASSYSGGRYNEQFF.

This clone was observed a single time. The chain's CDR3 is CASSLEPLAGGGGELFF. As DNA, the CDR3 is TGTGCCAGCAGCTTGGAGCCCCTAGCGGGGGGCGGCGGGGAGCTGTTTTTT. The chain uses TRBV5-5 and TRBJ2-2, with 11 bases aligning to TRBD2. V was clipped by 0 bases and J by 7 bases; unmatched bases: 8. The germline CDR1 and CDR2 sequences are SGHKS and YYEKEE (reference sequence). The CDR3 runs 17 residues.

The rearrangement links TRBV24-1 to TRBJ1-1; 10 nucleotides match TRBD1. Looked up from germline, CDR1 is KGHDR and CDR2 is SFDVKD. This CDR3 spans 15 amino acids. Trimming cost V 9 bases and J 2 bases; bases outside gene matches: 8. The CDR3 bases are TGTGCCACCTCCGGGGACAGGGGTTCCAACACTGAAGCTTTCTTT. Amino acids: CATSGDRGSNTEAFF.

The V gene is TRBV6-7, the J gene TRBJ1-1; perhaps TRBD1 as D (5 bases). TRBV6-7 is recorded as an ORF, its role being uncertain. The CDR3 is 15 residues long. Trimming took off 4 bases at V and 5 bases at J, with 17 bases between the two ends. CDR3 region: CASSLRGSNGTEAFF. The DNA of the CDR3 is TGTGCCAGCAGTTTGCGGGGGTCTAATGGGACTGAAGCTTTCTTT.

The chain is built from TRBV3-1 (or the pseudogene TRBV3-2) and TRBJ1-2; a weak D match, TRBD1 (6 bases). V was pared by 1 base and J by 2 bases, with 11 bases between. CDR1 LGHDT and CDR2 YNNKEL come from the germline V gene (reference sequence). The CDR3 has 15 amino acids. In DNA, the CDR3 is TGTGCCAGCAGCCAAGGACAGGTGGGCAACTATGGCTACACCTTC. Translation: CASSQGQVGNYGYTF.

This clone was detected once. CDR3 sequence reads: CASSRDSEITDTQYF. CDR3 bases: TGTGCCAGCAGCCGGGACAGCGAGATCACAGATACGCAGTATTTT. The V and J genes are TRBV7-2 and TRBJ2-3; TRBD1 aligns across 7 bases. Losses at the gene ends were 5 bases for V and 2 bases for J; bases not matched to a gene: 7. The CDR3 has 15 amino acids. From germline, CDR1 is SGHTA and CDR2 FQGNSA.

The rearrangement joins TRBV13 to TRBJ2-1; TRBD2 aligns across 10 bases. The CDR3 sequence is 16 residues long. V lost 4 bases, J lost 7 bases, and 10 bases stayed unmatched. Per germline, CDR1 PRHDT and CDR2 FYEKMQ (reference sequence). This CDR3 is CASSSLLAGVVNEQFF. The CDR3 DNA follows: TGTGCCAGCAGCTCATTGCTAGCGGGAGTAGTAAATGAGCAGTTCTTC.

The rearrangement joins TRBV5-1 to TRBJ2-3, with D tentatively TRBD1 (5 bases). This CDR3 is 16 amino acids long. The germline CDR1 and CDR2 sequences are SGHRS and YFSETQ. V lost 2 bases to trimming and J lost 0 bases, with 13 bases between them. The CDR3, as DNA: TGCGCCAGCAGCTTTACAGGCCCCCCGAGCACAGATACGCAGTATTTT. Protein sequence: CASSFTGPPSTDTQYF.

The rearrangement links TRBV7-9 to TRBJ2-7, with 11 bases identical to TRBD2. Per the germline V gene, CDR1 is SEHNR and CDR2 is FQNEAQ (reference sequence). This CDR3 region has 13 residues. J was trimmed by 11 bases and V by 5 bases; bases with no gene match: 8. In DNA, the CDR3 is TGTGCCAGCAGCCAGAGGACTAGCGGGTCCAAGTACTTC. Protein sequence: CASSQRTSGSKYF.

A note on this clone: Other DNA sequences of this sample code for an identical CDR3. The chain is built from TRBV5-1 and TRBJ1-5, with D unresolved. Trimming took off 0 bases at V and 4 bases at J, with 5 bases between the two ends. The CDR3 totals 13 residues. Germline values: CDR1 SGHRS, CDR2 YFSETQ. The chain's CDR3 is CASSLGPNQPQHF. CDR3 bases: TGCGCCAGCAGCTTGGGGCCAAATCAGCCCCAGCATTTT. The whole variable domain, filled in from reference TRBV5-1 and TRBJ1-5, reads KAGVTQTPRYLIKTRGQQVTLSCSPISGHRSVSWYQQTPGQGLQFLFEYFSETQRNKGNFPGRFSGRQFSNSRSEMNVSTLELGDSALYLCASSLGPNQPQHFGDGTRLSIL.

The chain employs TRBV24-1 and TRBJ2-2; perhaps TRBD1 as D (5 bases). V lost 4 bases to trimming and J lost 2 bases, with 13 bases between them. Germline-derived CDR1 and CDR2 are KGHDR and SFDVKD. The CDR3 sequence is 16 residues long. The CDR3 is CATSDPTGRNTGELFF. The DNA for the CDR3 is TGTGCCACCAGTGACCCCACAGGACGTAACACCGGGGAGCTGTTTTTT.

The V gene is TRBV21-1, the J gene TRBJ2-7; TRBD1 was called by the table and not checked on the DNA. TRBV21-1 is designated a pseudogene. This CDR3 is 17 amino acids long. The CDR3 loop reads CASSNPPRDRGLLEQYF. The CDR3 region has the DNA TGTGCCAGCAGCAACCCCCCCCGGGACAGGGGGCTTCTCGAGCAGTACTTC.

The CDR3 here is CASSISDWDYGYTF. DNA of the CDR3: TGTGCCAGTAGTATTAGTGACTGGGACTATGGCTACACCTTC. This rearrangement joins TRBV19 to TRBJ1-2; no clear D gene. V shed 3 bases and J shed 3 bases, with 11 bases lying between them. Germline V gene sequence: CDR1 LNHDA, CDR2 SQIVND (reference sequence). The CDR3 totals 14 residues.

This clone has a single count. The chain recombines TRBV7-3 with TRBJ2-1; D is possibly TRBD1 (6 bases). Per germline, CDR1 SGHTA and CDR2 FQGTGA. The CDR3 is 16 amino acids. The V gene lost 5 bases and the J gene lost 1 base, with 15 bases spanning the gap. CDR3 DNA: TGTGCCAGCAGCCCCCTACCGGACAGTTCCTACAATGAGCAGTTCTTC. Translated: CASSPLPDSSYNEQFF. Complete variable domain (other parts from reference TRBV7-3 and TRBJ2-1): GAGVSQTPSNKVTEKGKYVELRCDPISGHTALYWYRQSLGQGPEFLIYFQGTGAADDSGLPNDRFFAVRPEGSVSTLKIQRTERGDSAVYLCASSPLPDSSYNEQFFGPGTRLTVL.

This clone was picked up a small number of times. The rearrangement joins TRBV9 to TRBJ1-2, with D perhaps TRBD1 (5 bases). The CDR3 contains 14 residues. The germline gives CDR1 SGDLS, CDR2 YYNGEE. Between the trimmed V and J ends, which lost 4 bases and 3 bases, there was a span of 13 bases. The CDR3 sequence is CASSKEGGDYGYTF. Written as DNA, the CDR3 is TGTGCCAGCAGCAAAGAGGGAGGGGACTATGGCTACACCTTC.

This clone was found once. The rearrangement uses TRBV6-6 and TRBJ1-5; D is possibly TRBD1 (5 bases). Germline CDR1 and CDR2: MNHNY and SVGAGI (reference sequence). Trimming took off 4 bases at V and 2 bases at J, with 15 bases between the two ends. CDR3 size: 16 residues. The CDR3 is CASSSAVGQGNQPQHF. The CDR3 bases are TGTGCCAGCAGTTCCGCGGTGGGGCAGGGCAATCAGCCCCAGCATTTT.

CDR3 residues: CASNPDRASYEQYF. DNA of the CDR3: TGTGCCAGCAACCCGGACAGGGCGTCCTACGAGCAGTACTTC. The V gene is TRBV6-5, the J gene TRBJ2-7; 8 bases map to TRBD1. The CDR3 has 14 residues. Germline CDR1 and CDR2: MNHEY and SVGAGI. J was trimmed by 1 base and V by 7 bases; bases with no gene match: 6.

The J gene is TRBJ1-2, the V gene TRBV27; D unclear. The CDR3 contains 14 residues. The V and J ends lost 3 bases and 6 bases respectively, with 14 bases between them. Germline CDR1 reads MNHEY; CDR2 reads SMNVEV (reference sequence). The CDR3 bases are TGTGCCAGCAGTTTCAGGTCGGATGCTAATGGCTACACCTTC. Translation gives CASSFRSDANGYTF.

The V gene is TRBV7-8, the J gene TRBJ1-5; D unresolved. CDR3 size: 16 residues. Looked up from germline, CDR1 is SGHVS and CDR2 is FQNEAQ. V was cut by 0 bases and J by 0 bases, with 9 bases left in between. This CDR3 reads CASSLARADSNQPQHF. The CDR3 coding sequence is TGTGCCAGCAGCTTAGCGCGGGCAGATAGCAATCAGCCCCAGCATTTT.

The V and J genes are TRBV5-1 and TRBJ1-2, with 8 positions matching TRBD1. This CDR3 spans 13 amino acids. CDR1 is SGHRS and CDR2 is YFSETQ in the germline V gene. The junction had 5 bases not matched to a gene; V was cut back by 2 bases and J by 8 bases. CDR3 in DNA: TGCGCCAGCAGCTTTACAGGGGGATGGGGCTACACCTTC. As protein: CASSFTGGWGYTF. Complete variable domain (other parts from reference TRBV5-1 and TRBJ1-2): KAGVTQTPRYLIKTRGQQVTLSCSPISGHRSVSWYQQTPGQGLQFLFEYFSETQRNKGNFPGRFSGRQFSNSRSEMNVSTLELGDSALYLCASSFTGGWGYTFGSGTRLTVV.